The present T cell receptor beta chain was sequenced within a study of shared clonotypes between healthy human individuals. The CDR3 is 15 amino acids. Trimming cost V 4 bases and J 6 bases, with 20 bases left between them. Germline assignment: CDR1 SGHRS and CDR2 YFSETQ. Generated by immunoSEQ multiplex PCR, the TCRdb table keeps only in-frame clones and is missing some. The sample yields roughly 1.4 million clones, around 98.5% seen once. The rearrangement links TRBV5-1 to TRBJ2-7; D possibly corresponds to TRBD1 (5 bases). Sample: naive CD4+ T cells sorted from blood. Subset of the sample: CD45RA+ positively selected. The clonotype comes from a man aged 30 to 45 in good health. CDR3 amino acids: CASSKNDPGYREQYF. The CDR3 DNA reads TGCGCCAGCAGCAAAAACGATCCAGGGTACCGCGAGCAGTACTTC.